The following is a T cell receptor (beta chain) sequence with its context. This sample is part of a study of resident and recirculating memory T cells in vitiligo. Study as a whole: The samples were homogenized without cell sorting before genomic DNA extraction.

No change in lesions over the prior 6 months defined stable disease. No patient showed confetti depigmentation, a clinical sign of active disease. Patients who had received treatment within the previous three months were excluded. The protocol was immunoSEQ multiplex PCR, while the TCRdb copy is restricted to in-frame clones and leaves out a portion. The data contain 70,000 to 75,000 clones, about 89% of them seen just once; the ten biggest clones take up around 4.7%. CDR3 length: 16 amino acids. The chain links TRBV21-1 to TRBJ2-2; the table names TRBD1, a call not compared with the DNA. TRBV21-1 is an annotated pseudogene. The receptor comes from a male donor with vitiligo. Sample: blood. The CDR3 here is CASRGQTEANTGELFF. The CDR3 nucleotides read TGTGCCAGCAGAGGACAGACTGAAGCGAACACCGGGGAGCTGTTTTTT.